This passage covers 10 T cell receptor beta chains from one sample sequenced in a study of blood T cell repertoires in COVID-19. The repertoire was sequenced with immunoSEQ multiplex PCR; TCRdb's copy has only in-frame clones and lacks some. The sample holds 150,000 to 200,000 clones; around 80% are singletons and the top ten take approximately 10%. Source material: peripheral blood. These receptors were collected from an elderly woman with COVID-19, enrolled during active disease.

The chain employs TRBV12-3 or TRBV12-4 and TRBJ1-2; D may be TRBD1 (6 bases). V lost 6 bases and J lost 8, with 16 bases in between. The CDR3 covers 13 residues. The CDR3 region is CASSKQGLLGYTF. In DNA, the CDR3 is TGTGCCAGCAGCAAACAGGGTTTGTTGGGCTACACCTTC.

Only one count was recorded for this clone. The J gene is TRBJ2-7, the V gene TRBV19; D unclear. There are 11 residues in the CDR3. CDR1 and CDR2 (germline): LNHDA, SQIVND (reference sequence). V lost 5 bases and J 4 bases, leaving 6 bases between the germline ends. The CDR3 here is CASSFGYEQYF. CDR3 DNA sequence: TGTGCCAGTAGTTTCGGTTACGAGCAGTACTTC.

The chain recombines TRBV3-1 (or the pseudogene TRBV3-2) with TRBJ1-6; D may be TRBD1 (6 bases). This CDR3 spans 15 amino acids. CDR1 and CDR2 (germline): LGHDT, YNNKEL (reference sequence). Trimming stripped 4 bases from V and 5 bases from J, with 12 bases between. CDR3 nucleotide sequence: TGTGCCAGCAGCCCCATGGCAGGGGATAATTCACCCCTCCACTTT. Encoded protein: CASSPMAGDNSPLHF.

V usage is TRBV5-4 and J usage is TRBJ2-3; D may be TRBD2 (7 bases). CDR3 length equals 15 residues. Germline assignment: CDR1 SGHNT and CDR2 YYREEE (reference sequence). V lost 2 bases and J lost 2, with 12 bases in between. Here the CDR3 reads CASSLMGGATDTQYF. The CDR3 nucleotides are TGTGCCAGCAGCTTAATGGGGGGGGCCACAGATACGCAGTATTTT.

The chain links TRBV19 to TRBJ1-6; 7 bases agree with TRBD1. The ends lost 5 bases at V and 8 bases at J; junction bases unmatched: 6. The CDR3 totals 14 residues. Germline V CDR1 and CDR2: LNHDA, SQIVND (reference sequence). CDR3: CASSETGTYSPLHF. CDR3 sequence (DNA): TGTGCCAGTAGTGAGACAGGGACTTATTCACCCCTCCACTTT.

This clone has a handful of counts. The chain uses TRBV2 and TRBJ2-3; weak D call: TRBD1 (6 bases). This CDR3 comprises 14 residues. Per germline, CDR1 SNHLY and CDR2 FYNNEI. V dropped 5 bases and J dropped 1 base, with 10 bases sitting between them. The CDR3 here is CASSSGHGTDTQYF. CDR3 nucleotides: TGTGCCAGCAGTTCGGGACACGGCACAGATACGCAGTATTTT.

The count of this clone is one. V and J are TRBV7-8 and TRBJ2-2, with 9 bases identical to TRBD1. Germline V lookup: CDR1 SGHVS, CDR2 FQNEAQ. The CDR3 runs to 15 residues. V shed 5 bases and J 7 bases; nucleotides not matched to a gene: 8. Here the CDR3 DNA reads TGTGCCAGCAGCCGCGGACAGGGGAATGTCGGGGAGCTGTTTTTT. Translated, it gives CASSRGQGNVGELFF.

The genes are TRBV24-1 and TRBJ1-2; D uncertain. The CDR3 covers 14 residues. The V gene's germline CDR1 is KGHDR and CDR2 SFDVKD. V dropped 3 bases and J dropped 4 bases, with 11 bases sitting between them. CDR3 sequence: CATSDRSQIYGYTF. DNA of the CDR3: TGTGCCACCAGTGATCGAAGTCAGATCTATGGCTACACCTTC.

The genes are TRBV18 and TRBJ2-5; 9 nucleotides match TRBD1. V shed 3 bases, J shed 1 base, and the junction held 3 bases outside the gene matches. The V gene's germline CDR1 is KGHSH and CDR2 LQKENI. CDR3 length equals 15 residues. The CDR3 sequence is CASSPRTGAQETQYF. In DNA, the CDR3 is TGTGCCAGCTCACCTCGGACAGGGGCCCAAGAGACCCAGTACTTC. Full variable domain (missing parts from reference TRBV18 and TRBJ2-5): NAGVMQNPRHLVRRRGQEARLRCSPMKGHSHVYWYRQLPEEGLKFMVYLQKENIIDESGMPKERFSAEFPKEGPSILRIQQVVRGDSAAYFCASSPRTGAQETQYFGPGTRLLVL.

The CDR3 DNA reads as TGCGCCACCGCCCCGTCCGGGGGAAACACCGGGGAGCTGTTTTTT. This codes for CATAPSGGNTGELFF. The chain is built from TRBV5-1 and TRBJ2-2, with D perhaps TRBD2 (6 bases). This CDR3 contains 15 residues. Germline-derived CDR1 and CDR2 are SGHRS and YFSETQ. Trimming shortened V by 9 bases and J by 2 bases, and 17 bases separated the two germline ends. Supplemented by reference TRBV5-1 and TRBJ2-2, the full variable domain reads KAGVTQTPRYLIKTRGQQVTLSCSPISGHRSVSWYQQTPGQGLQFLFEYFSETQRNKGNFPGRFSGRQFSNSRSEMNVSTLELGDSALYLCATAPSGGNTGELFFGEGSRLTVL.